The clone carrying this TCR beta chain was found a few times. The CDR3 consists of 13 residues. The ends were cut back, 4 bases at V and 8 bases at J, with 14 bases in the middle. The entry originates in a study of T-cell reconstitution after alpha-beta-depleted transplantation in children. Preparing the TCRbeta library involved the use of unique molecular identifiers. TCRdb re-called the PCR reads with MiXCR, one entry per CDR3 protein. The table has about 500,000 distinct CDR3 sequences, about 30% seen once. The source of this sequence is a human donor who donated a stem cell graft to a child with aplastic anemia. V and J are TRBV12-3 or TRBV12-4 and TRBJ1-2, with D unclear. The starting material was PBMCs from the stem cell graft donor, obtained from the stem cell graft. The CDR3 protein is CASSSGSSAGYTF. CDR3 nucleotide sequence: TGTGCCAGCAGTTCGGGGTCCAGTGCCGGCTACACCTTC.